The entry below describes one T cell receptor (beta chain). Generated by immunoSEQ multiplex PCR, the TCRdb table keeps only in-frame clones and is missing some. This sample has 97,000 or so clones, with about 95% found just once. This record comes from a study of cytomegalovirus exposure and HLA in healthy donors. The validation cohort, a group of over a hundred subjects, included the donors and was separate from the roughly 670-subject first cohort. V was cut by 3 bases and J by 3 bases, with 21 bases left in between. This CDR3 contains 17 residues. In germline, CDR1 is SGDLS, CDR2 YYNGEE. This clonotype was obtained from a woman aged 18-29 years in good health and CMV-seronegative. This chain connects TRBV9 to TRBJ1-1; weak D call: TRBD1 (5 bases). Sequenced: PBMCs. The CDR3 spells CASSAHRVRGGDTEAFF. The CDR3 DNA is TGTGCCAGCAGCGCCCATAGGGTCCGTGGAGGGGACACTGAAGCTTTCTTT.